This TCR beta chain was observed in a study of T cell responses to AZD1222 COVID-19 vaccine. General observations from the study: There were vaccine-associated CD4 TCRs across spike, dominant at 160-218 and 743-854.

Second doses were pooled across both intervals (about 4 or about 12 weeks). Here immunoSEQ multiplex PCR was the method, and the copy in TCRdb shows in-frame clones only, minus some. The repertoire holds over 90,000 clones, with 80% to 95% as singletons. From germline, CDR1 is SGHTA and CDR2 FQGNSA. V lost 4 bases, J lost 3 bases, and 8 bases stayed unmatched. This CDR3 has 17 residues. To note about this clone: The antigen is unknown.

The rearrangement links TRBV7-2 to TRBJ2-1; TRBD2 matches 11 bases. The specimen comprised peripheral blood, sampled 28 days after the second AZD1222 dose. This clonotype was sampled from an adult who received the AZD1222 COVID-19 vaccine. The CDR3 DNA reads TGTGCCAGCAGCTCCAGCCTAGCGGGGGGTTACTACAATGAGCAGTTCTTC. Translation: CASSSSLAGGYYNEQFF.